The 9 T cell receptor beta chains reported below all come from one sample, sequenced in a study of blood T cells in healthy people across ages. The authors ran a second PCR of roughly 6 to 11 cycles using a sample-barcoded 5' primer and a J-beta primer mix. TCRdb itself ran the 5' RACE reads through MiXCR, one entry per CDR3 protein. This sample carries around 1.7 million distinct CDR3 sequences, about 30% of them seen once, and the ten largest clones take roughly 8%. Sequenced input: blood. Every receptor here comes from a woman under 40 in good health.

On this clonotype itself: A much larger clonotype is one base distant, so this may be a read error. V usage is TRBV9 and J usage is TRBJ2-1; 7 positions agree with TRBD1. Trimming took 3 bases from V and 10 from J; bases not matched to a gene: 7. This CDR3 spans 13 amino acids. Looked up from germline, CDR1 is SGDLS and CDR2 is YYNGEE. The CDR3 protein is CASSADREYEQFF. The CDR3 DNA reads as TGTGCCAGCAGCGCTGACAGGGAATACGAGCAGTTCTTC.

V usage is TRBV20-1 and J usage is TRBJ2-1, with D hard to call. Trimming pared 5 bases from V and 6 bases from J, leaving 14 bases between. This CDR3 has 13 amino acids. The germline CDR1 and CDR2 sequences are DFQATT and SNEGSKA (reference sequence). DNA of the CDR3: TGCAGTGCTCTTTGGGGAACAGCCAATGAGCAGTTCTTC. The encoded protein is CSALWGTANEQFF.

The CDR3, as DNA: TGTGCCAGCAGCCCCGCCCAGACGTATGGCTACACCTTC. The encoded protein is CASSPAQTYGYTF. The rearrangement joins TRBV12-3 or TRBV12-4 to TRBJ1-2; D is undetermined. This CDR3 spans 13 amino acids. V lost 6 bases to trimming and J lost 5 bases, with 13 bases between them.

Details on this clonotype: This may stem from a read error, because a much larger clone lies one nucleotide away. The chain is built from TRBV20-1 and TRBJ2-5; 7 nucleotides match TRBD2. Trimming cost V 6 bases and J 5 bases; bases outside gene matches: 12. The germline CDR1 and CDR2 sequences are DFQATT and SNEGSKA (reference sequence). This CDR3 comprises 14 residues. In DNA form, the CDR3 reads TGCAGTGCCAGGAGGGGACGGGGAGGGGAGACCCAGTACTTC. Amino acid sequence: CSARRGRGGETQYF.

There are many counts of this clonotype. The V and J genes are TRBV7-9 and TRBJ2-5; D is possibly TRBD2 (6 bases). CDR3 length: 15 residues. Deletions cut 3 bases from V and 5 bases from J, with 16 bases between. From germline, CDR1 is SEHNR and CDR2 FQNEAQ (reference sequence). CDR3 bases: TGTGCCAGCAGCTTCCGTCCCTTCGGAGGGGAGACCCAGTACTTC. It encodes CASSFRPFGGETQYF.

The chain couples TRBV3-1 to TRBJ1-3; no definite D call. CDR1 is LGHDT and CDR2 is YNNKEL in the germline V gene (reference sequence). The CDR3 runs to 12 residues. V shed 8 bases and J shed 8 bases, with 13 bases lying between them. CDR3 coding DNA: TGTGCCAGCCGCCGAGACGGAGACACCATATATTTT. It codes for CASRRDGDTIYF.

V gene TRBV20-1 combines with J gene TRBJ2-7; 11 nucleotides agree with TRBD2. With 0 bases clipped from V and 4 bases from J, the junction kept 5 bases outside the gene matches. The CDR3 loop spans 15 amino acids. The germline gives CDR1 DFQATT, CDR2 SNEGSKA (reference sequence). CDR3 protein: CSARDVASGRYEQYF. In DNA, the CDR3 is TGCAGTGCTAGAGATGTGGCTAGCGGGAGGTACGAGCAGTACTTC.

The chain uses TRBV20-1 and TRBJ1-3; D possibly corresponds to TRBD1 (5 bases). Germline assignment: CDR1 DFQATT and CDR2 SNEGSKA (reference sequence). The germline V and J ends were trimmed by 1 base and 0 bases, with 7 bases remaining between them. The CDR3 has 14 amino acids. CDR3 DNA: TGCAGTGCTAGAGGGGGGTACTCTGGAAACACCATATATTTT. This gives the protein CSARGGYSGNTIYF.

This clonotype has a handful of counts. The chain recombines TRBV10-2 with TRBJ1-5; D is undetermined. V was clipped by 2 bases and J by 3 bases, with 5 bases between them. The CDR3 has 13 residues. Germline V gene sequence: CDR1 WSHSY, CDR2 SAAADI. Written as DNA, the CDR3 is TGCGCCAGCAGTGAGACGACCAATCAGCCCCAGCATTTT. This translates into CASSETTNQPQHF.